This T cell receptor beta chain stems from a study of Tregs in tolerant kidney transplant recipients. Assay: immunoSEQ multiplex PCR; the TCRdb copy retains only in-frame clones and omits some. This repertoire includes about 48,000 clones. Thawed PBMCs were FACS-sorted into unstimulated CD4+CD25+CD127- regulatory T cells, CD4+CD25- non-regulatory cells, CD4 and CD8 cells. The sample here was CD4+ T cells from blood, taken before the transplant. This TCR derives from a human donor who received a combined kidney and bone marrow transplant.

The part of the CDR3 DNA that was read is TGTGCCTGGAGTCCCGACAGTCACATT. Its translation: CAWSPDSHI. The full CDR3 protein reads CAWSPDSHIQYF. This chain joins TRBV30 and TRBJ2-4; possibly TRBD1 for D (5 bases). The read ends 3 residues shy of where the CDR3 ends; the end is completed using the germline J gene. Trimming took off 2 bases at V and 8 bases at J, with 10 bases between the two ends. The CDR3 has 12 amino acids. Germline CDR1 is GTSNPN and CDR2 is SVGIG (reference sequence). The full variable domain, completed using reference TRBV30 and TRBJ2-4, is SQTIHQWPATLVQPVGSPLSLECTVEGTSNPNLYWYRQAAGRGLQLLFYSVGIGQISSEVPQNLSASRPQDRQFILSSKKLLLSDSGFYLCAWSPDSHIQYFGAGTRLSVL.